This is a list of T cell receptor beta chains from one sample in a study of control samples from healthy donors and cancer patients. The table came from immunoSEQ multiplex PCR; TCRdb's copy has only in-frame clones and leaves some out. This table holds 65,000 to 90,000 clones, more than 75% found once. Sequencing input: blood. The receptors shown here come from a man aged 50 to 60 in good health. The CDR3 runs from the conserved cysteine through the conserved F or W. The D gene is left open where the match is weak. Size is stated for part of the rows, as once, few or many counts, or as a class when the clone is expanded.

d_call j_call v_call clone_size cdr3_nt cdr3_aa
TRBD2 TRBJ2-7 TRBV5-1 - TGCGCCAGCAGCCAGGGACTAGCATCCTACGAGCAGTACTTC CASSQGLASYEQYF
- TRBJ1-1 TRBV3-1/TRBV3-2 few TGTGCCAGCAGCCTCGGCCGGGGGACTGAAGCTTTCTTT CASSLGRGTEAFF
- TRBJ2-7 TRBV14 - TGTGCCAGCAGCCCAGCGCGGAGACCCCTCTACGAGCAGTACTTC CASSPARRPLYEQYF
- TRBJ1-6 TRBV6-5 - TGTGCCAGCAGTTACCTTTATAATTCACCCCTCCACTTT CASSYLYNSPLHF
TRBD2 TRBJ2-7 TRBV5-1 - TGCGCCAGCAGCACGGGGGGAACCTACGAGCAGTACTTC CASSTGGTYEQYF
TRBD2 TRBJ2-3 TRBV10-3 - TGTGCCATCAGTTCTTTGACTAGCGGTTTCGCAGATACGCAGTATTTT CAISSLTSGFADTQYF
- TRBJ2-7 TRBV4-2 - TGTGCCACCTCACTCGCTAGCGACCGGGGTTACGAGCAGTACTTC CATSLASDRGYEQYF
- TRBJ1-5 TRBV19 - TGTGCCACCACACTGGGGGCCAGCAATCAGCCCCAGCATTTT CATTLGASNQPQHF
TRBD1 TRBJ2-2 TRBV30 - TGTGCCTGGAGTGTACCGGACAGGGACACCGGGGAGCTGTTTTTT CAWSVPDRDTGELFF
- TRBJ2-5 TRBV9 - TGTGCCAGCAGCCCAGACTACTGGGAGACCCAGTACTTC CASSPDYWETQYF
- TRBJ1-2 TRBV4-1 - TGCGCCAGCAGCCGGGGGGATGGCTACACCTTC CASSRGDGYTF
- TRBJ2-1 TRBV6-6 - TGTGCCAGCACCTATTACAATGAGCAGTTCTTC CASTYYNEQFF
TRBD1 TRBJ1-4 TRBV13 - TGTGCCAGCAGCCACAGGGGAGGGGGTGAAAAACTGTTTTTT CASSHRGGGEKLFF
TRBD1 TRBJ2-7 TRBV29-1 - TGCAGCATATCGTCCGGGACAGGGGGCAACGAGCAGTACTTC CSISSGTGGNEQYF
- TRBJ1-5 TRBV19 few TGTGCCAGTTGCCAACAGGGTACAACATATAGCAATCAGCCCCAGCATTTT CASCQQGTTYSNQPQHF
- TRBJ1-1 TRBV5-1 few TGCGCCAGCGCAGGGAGCACTGAAGCTTTCTTT CASAGSTEAFF
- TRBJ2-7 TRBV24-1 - TGTGCCACCAGTGATACAAACACGGGCGAGCAGTACTTC CATSDTNTGEQYF
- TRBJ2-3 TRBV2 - TGTGCCAGCAGTGAGGGCTCTCCGGGTACGCAGTATTTT CASSEGSPGTQYF
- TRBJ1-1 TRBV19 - TGTGCCAGTAGTATGATGGGGCCTGAAGCTTTCTTT CASSMMGPEAFF
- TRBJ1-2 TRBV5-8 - TGTGCCAGCAGCTTAACGGCCTTGGGGGGCTACACCTTC CASSLTALGGYTF
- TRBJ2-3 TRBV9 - TGTGCCAGCAGCGATCCTGAGGCGAGCCCTAGCACAGATACGCAGTATTTT CASSDPEASPSTDTQYF
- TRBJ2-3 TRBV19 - TGTGACTGCGGGGCAGGGGGAGATACGCAGTATTTT CDCGAGGDTQYF
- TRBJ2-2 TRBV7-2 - TGTGCCAGCAGCTTAGTTGGGGCGGCCGGAGAGCTGTTTTTT CASSLVGAAGELFF
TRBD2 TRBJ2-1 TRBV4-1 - TGCGCCAGCAGACTCGCTCCGGGACTAGACTACAATGAGCAGTTCTTC CASRLAPGLDYNEQFF
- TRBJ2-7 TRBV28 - TGTGCCAGCGCCCAGAGGGAGCAGTACTTC CASAQREQYF
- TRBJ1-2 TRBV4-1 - TGCGCCAGCAGCCAAGACAGGGATTATGGCTACACCTTC CASSQDRDYGYTF
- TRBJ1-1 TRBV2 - TGTGCCAGCAGTGAAACAAGAACGAACACTGAAGCTTTCTTT CASSETRTNTEAFF
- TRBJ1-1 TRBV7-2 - TGTGCCAGTTCTTCTGGGGGAAGCACTGAAGCTTTCTTT CASSSGGSTEAFF
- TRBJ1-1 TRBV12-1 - TGTGCCAGCAGCTTTCTTAGGGTAGTGGTTTTT CASSFLRVVVF
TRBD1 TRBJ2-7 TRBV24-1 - TGTGCCACCAGCGATGGAGACAGGGTCTACGAGCAGTACTTC CATSDGDRVYEQYF
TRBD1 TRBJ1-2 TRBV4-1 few TGCGCCAGCAGCCCTTTGACAGGGGGCGTGTATGGCTACACCTTC CASSPLTGGVYGYTF
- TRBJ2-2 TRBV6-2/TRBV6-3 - TGTGCCAGCAGTTACCTCCGGGACTCCAACACCGGGGAGCTGTTTTTT CASSYLRDSNTGELFF
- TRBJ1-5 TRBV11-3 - TGTGCCAGCAGCTTCTTAAAATGGGACGTTGATAGCAATCAGCCCCAGCATTTT CASSFLKWDVDSNQPQHF
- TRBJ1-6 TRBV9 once TGTGCCAGCAGCGTTGCTGGGGCGGCTTCACCCCTCCACTTT CASSVAGAASPLHF
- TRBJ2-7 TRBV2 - TGTGCCAGCAGTGAAGTAGCTCAGGGCTACGAGCAGTACTTC CASSEVAQGYEQYF
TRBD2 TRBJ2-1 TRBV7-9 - TGTGCCAGCAGCTTAAAGGAGCTAGCGGGAATCGATGAGCAGTTCTTC CASSLKELAGIDEQFF
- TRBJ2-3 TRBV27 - TGTGCCAGCAGTTGGCAGGGCGGCACAGATACGCAGTATTTT CASSWQGGTDTQYF
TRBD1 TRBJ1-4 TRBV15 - TGTGCCACCAGCCGACCCGGGACAGGGAGTGAAAAACTGTTTTTT CATSRPGTGSEKLFF
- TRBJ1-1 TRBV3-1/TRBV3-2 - TGTGCCAGCAGCCAAGAGAGGGGGGGTCACACTGAAGCTTTCTTT CASSQERGGHTEAFF
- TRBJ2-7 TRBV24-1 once TGTGCCACCAGGGACCCGGATTTTCCCTACGAGCAGTACTTC CATRDPDFPYEQYF
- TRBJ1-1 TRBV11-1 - TGTGCCAGCAGCGGTGAGTTGAACACTGAAGCTTTCTTT CASSGELNTEAFF
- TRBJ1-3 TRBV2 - TGTGCCAGCAGGACCTCGGCAGGGAGAGGAAACACCATATATTTT CASRTSAGRGNTIYF
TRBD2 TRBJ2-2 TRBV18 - TGTGCCAGCTCACCAACCCTAGCGGGAGCCTCGGGGGAGCTGTTTTTT CASSPTLAGASGELFF
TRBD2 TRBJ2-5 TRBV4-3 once TGCGCCAGCAGTCTGACTAGCGGGGCAAAAATGGAGACCCAGTACTTC CASSLTSGAKMETQYF
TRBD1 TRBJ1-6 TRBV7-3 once TGTGCCAGCAGCGAGACCGGGACAGGGGGTTCACCCCTCCACTTT CASSETGTGGSPLHF
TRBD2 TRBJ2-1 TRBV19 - TGTGCCAGTAGTATGCTAGCGGCGTACAATGAGCAGTTCTTC CASSMLAAYNEQFF
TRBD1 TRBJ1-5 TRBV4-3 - TGCGCCAGCAGCCAAGTTCCGGGACAGCCTCCAAGATATAGCAATCAGCCCCAGCATTTT CASSQVPGQPPRYSNQPQHF
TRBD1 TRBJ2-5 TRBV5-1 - TGCGCCAGCAGCCAGGACAGGGCCCAAGAGACCCAGTACTTC CASSQDRAQETQYF
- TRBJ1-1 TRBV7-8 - TGTGCCAGCAGTTTCAGATCCGGGACCCATGAAGCTTTCTTT CASSFRSGTHEAFF
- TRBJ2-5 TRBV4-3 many TGCGCCAGCAGCCAAGACTTAACGGCGGGAGAGACCCAGTACTTC CASSQDLTAGETQYF
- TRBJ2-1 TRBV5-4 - TGTGCCAGCAGCTACAATGCGTACCCCTACAATGAGCAGTTCTTC CASSYNAYPYNEQFF
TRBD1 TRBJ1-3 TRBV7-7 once TGTGCCAGCAGCTACCACAGGGGGCTCTCTGGAAACACCATATATTTT CASSYHRGLSGNTIYF
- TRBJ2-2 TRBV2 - TGTGCCAGCATCTCCTCAATTGGGGCATTAGCCCTGAACACCGGGGAGCTGTTTTTT CASISSIGALALNTGELFF
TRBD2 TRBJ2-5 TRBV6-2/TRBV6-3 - TGTGCCAGCAGCCTCGCCTTAGCGGGGGACCAAGAGACCCAGTACTTC CASSLALAGDQETQYF
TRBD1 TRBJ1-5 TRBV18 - TGTGCCAGCTCAGAGGGACAGGGGAGCGGGCAGCCCCAGCATTTT CASSEGQGSGQPQHF
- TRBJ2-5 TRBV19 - TGTGCCAGTAGCAGAGTCCCCAGGGGCCCCAAGACCCAGTACTTC CASSRVPRGPKTQYF